The following is a T cell receptor beta chain sequence with its context. Its matching antigen is unknown. This CDR3 contains 16 residues. This sample was taken from a study of post-analysis software for immune sequencing data. Broader study findings: With TRBV5-6, TRBV5-1 and TRBV20-1 included, 4 to 6 TRBV segments were more frequent in patients than in controls.

Every TCR beta cDNA library bore unique molecular identifiers. Approximately 500,000 cDNA molecules were obtained from 1 to 10 million T cells. TCRdb called the PCR reads again in MiXCR, with one record for every CDR3 protein. In the table there are 700,000 to 900,000 distinct CDR3 sequences, roughly 50% of which are singletons. This TCR was sampled from a girl under 18 with multiple sclerosis. Sequencing input: blood. V gene TRBV21-1 combines with J gene TRBJ1-1; TRBD1 is the table's D call and was not checked against the DNA. TRBV21-1 is labeled a pseudogene. The CDR3 reads CASSKGMGTGGTEAFF. The CDR3 DNA reads as TGTGCCAGCAGCAAAGGAATGGGGACAGGGGGCACTGAAGCTTTCTTT.